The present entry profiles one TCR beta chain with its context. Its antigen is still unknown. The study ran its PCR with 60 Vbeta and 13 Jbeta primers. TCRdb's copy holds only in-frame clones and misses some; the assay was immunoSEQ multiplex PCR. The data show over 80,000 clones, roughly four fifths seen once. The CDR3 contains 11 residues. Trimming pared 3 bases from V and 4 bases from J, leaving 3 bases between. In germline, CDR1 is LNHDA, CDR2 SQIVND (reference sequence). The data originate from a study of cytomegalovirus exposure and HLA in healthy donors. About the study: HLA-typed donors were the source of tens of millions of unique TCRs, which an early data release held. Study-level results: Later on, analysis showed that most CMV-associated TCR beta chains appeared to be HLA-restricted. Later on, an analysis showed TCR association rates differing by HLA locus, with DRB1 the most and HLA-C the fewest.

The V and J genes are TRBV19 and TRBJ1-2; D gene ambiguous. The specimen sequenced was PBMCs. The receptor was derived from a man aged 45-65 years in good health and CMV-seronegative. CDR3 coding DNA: TGTGCCAGTAGTATCCGCTATGGCTACACCTTC. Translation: CASSIRYGYTF.